This TCR beta chain was documented in a study of T cell changes during pregnancy in multiple sclerosis. Profiled with immunoSEQ multiplex PCR; TCRdb holds only in-frame clones, not every one. Among 75,000 to 100,000 clones listed, approximately 90% were seen once. Trimming stripped 3 bases from V and 5 bases from J, with 7 bases between. Germline V lookup: CDR1 PRHDT, CDR2 FYEKMQ (reference sequence). The CDR3 spans 13 residues. The sample in question was peripheral blood, obtained after pregnancy. The rearrangement links TRBV13 to TRBJ1-4; D is uncertain. The receptor was isolated from a female donor in good health, enrolled as a control in a pregnancy study. The CDR3 DNA reads as TGTGCCAGCAGCTTTGCGGGGAATGAAAAACTGTTTTTT. This codes for CASSFAGNEKLFF.